Listed below are T cell receptor beta chains from one sample, sequenced in a study of lymphopenia after photon versus proton radiotherapy. Measured with immunoSEQ multiplex PCR; TCRdb has only the in-frame clones, and not every one. Among tens of thousands of clones listed, around 87% were seen once. The sequences come from peripheral blood, collected from a patient treated with proton-based radiotherapy. The receptors shown here come from a man older than 75 with esophageal cancer. The conserved cysteine and the conserved F or W are not part of the CDR3 here. Fields, in order: J gene, V gene, CDR3 protein.

j_gene: TRBJ2-3; v_gene: TRBV5-1; CDR3aa: ASSLDRPSTDTQY
j_gene: TRBJ2-2; v_gene: TRBV5-1; CDR3aa: ASSLVPGGTGELF
j_gene: TRBJ1-2; v_gene: TRBV7-2; CDR3aa: ASSLKFRGGSGGYT
j_gene: TRBJ2-5; v_gene: TRBV6-5; CDR3aa: ASSYGGGQETQY
j_gene: TRBJ2-5; v_gene: TRBV29-1; CDR3aa: SVVGTSGGAVIETQY
j_gene: TRBJ2-7; v_gene: TRBV15; CDR3aa: ATSRWGGTYEQY
j_gene: TRBJ1-1; v_gene: TRBV6-5; CDR3aa: ASSFGTPNTEAF
j_gene: TRBJ1-2; v_gene: TRBV4-3; CDR3aa: ASSQDFQGRIAGYT
j_gene: TRBJ1-2; v_gene: TRBV5-1; CDR3aa: ASSSVQTGPGGYT
j_gene: TRBJ2-5; v_gene: TRBV29-1; CDR3aa: SVKGGTEWETQY
j_gene: TRBJ2-2; v_gene: TRBV5-1; CDR3aa: ASSPAGVGNTGELF
j_gene: TRBJ1-2; v_gene: TRBV19; CDR3aa: ASRNREGQVYGYT
j_gene: TRBJ2-2; v_gene: TRBV7-9; CDR3aa: ASSWVVGGELF
j_gene: TRBJ2-3; v_gene: TRBV5-4; CDR3aa: ASSLASGGSTDTQY
j_gene: TRBJ2-1; v_gene: TRBV5-6; CDR3aa: ASSSGPYNEQF
j_gene: TRBJ1-2; v_gene: TRBV2; CDR3aa: ASVPPRLRDRDFYGYT
j_gene: TRBJ2-7; v_gene: TRBV4-1; CDR3aa: ASSRETTRSGSYEQY
j_gene: TRBJ2-2; v_gene: TRBV19; CDR3aa: ASSIKGVGTGELF
j_gene: TRBJ1-4; v_gene: TRBV6-5; CDR3aa: ASSRTPGLNEKLF
j_gene: TRBJ2-2; v_gene: TRBV21-1; CDR3aa: ASSIGTGEGGNTGELF
j_gene: TRBJ2-1; v_gene: TRBV5-8; CDR3aa: ASSLDRSRGPYNEQF
j_gene: TRBJ2-3; v_gene: TRBV18; CDR3aa: ASSPPDTSTDTQY
j_gene: TRBJ2-7; v_gene: TRBV15; CDR3aa: ATSREPRESYEQY
j_gene: TRBJ1-6; v_gene: TRBV9; CDR3aa: ASSVDTGSPLH
j_gene: TRBJ2-1; v_gene: TRBV5-4; CDR3aa: ASSTRDEQF
j_gene: TRBJ2-7; v_gene: TRBV29-1; CDR3aa: SVTLAVREQY
j_gene: TRBJ2-3; v_gene: TRBV5-6; CDR3aa: ASSLDGGTDTQY
j_gene: TRBJ1-5; v_gene: TRBV6-5; CDR3aa: ASSYRASNQPQH
j_gene: TRBJ2-2; v_gene: TRBV7-9; CDR3aa: ASSVMATGELF
j_gene: TRBJ2-7; v_gene: TRBV6-5; CDR3aa: ASSSTGGPSYEQY
j_gene: TRBJ2-1; v_gene: TRBV29-1; CDR3aa: SVGQGSYNEQF
j_gene: TRBJ2-3; v_gene: TRBV30; CDR3aa: AWSFGGDTQY
j_gene: TRBJ2-3; v_gene: TRBV11-3; CDR3aa: ASSLGTSSTDTQY